This TCR beta chain derives from a study of vaccination effects on CD4 cells after COVID-19. Study at large: The study sampled a few convalescent patients both early and late after vaccination. Cultures of some 2.2 million PBMC per well contained approximately 10 IU/ml IL-2 plus 10 ug/ml peptides. General observations from the study: Vaccine-induced new clones formed most post-vaccine spike-reactive clones in convalescents. By a late point after vaccination, infection- and vaccine-induced clones had shrunk markedly through clonal contraction.

Sequenced by immunoSEQ multiplex PCR; TCRdb stores in-frame clones only, minus some. The profile shows about 46,000 clones, under 85% of them singletons. This clone was counted a few times. Its antigen is still unknown. Scientists isolated CD4+ T cells after an approximately ten-day culture period ended. The infection with SARS-CoV-2 (confirmed by PCR) occurred in this person between March and December 2020. Of the BNT162b2 and mRNA-1273 vaccines, participants received two doses of one or the other. The germline V gene has CDR1 MNHEY and CDR2 SVGAGI. V lost 6 bases to trimming and J lost 4 bases, with 19 bases between them. This CDR3 has 16 amino acids.

This sequence joins TRBV6-5 and TRBJ2-1, with a tentative D call TRBD2 (7 bases). This TCR came from a human donor who had a prior SARS-CoV-2 infection. Sequences were derived from CD4+ T cells from PBMCs cultured without peptide, sampled after COVID-19 vaccination. CDR3 protein: CASRYLRGGPYNEQFF. CDR3 bases: TGTGCCAGCAGATACCTAAGGGGGGGGCCATACAATGAGCAGTTCTTC.